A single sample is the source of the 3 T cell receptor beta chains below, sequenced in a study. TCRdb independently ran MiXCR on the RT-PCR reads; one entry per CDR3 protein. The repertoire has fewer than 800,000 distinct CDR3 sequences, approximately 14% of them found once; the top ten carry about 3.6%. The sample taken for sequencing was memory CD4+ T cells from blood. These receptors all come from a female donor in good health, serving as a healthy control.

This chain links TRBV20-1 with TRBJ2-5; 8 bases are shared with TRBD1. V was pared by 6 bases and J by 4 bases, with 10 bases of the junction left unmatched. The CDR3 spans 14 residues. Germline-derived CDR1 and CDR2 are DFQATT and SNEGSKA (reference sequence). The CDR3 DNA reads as TGCAGTGCGCCCCCGGACAGGGCGGGAGAGACCCAGTACTTC. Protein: CSAPPDRAGETQYF.

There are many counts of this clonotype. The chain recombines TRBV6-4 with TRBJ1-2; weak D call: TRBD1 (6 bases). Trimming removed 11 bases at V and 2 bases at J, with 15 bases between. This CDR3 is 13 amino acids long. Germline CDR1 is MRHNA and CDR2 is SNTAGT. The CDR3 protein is CAASAGANYGYTF. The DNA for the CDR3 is TGTGCCGCCTCGGCGGGGGCAAACTATGGCTACACCTTC.

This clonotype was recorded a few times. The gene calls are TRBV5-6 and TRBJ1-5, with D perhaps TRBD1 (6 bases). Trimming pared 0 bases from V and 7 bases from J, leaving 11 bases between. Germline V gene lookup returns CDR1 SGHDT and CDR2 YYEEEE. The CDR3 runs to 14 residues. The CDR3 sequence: CASSLGTVVQPQHF. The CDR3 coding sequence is TGTGCCAGCAGCTTGGGGACAGTAGTACAGCCCCAGCATTTT.